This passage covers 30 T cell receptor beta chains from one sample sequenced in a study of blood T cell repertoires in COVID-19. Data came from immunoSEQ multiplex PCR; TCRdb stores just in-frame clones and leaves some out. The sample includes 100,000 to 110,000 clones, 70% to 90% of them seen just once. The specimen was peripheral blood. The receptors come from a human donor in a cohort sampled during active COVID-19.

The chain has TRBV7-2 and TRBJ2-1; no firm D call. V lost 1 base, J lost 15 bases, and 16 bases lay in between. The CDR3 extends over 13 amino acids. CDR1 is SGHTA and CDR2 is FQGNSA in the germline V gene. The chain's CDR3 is CASSLGKTSRRFF. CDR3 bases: TGTGCCAGCAGCTTAGGAAAAACGAGCCGCCGGTTCTTC.

In nucleotides, the CDR3 is TGTGCCAGCAGTTTACTGGGGCTTACCAAAAACATTCAGTACTTC. Its translation: CASSLLGLTKNIQYF. The chain couples TRBV28 to TRBJ2-4, with D possibly being TRBD1 (5 bases). This CDR3 spans 15 amino acids. CDR1 MDHEN and CDR2 SYDVKM come from the germline V gene. Trimming stripped 2 bases from V and 2 bases from J, with 10 bases between. The entire variable domain, with the rest obtained from reference TRBV28 and TRBJ2-4, is as follows: DVKVTQSSRYLVKRTGEKVFLECVQDMDHENMFWYRQDPGLGLRLIYFSYDVKMKEKGDIPEGYSVSREKKERFSLILESASTNQTSMYLCASSLLGLTKNIQYFGAGTRLSVL.

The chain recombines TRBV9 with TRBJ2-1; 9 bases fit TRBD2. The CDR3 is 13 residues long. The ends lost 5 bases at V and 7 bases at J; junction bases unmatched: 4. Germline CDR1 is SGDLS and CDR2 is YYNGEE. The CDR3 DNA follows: TGTGCCAGCAGGGGACTAGCCGGGAATGAGCAGTTCTTC. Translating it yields CASRGLAGNEQFF.

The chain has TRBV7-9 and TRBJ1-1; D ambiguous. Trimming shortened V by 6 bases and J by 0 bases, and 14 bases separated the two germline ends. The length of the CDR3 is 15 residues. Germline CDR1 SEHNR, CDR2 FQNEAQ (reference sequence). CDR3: CASRVGGFMNTEAFF. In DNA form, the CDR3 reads TGTGCCAGCAGAGTAGGAGGGTTCATGAACACTGAAGCTTTCTTT.

CDR3 DNA sequence: TGCAGTGCTAGTACAGGGCGTGTGAACACTGAAGCTTTCTTT. Amino acids: CSASTGRVNTEAFF. The chain combines TRBV20-1 with TRBJ1-1; maybe TRBD1 (6 bases). CDR3 size: 14 residues. Germline CDR1 DFQATT, CDR2 SNEGSKA (reference sequence). Trimming pared 3 bases from V and 0 bases from J, leaving 11 bases between.

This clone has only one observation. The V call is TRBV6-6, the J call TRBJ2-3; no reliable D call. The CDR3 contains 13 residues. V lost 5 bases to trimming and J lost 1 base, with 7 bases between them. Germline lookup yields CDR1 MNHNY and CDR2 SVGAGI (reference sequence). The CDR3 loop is CASSPRGTDTQYF. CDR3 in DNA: TGTGCCAGCAGTCCTCGTGGCACAGATACGCAGTATTTT.

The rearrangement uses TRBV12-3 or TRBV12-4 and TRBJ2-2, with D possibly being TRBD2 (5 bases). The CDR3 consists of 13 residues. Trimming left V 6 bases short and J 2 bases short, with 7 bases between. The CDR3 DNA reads TGTGCCAGCAGGGAGGTAAACACCGGGGAGCTGTTTTTT. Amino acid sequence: CASREVNTGELFF.

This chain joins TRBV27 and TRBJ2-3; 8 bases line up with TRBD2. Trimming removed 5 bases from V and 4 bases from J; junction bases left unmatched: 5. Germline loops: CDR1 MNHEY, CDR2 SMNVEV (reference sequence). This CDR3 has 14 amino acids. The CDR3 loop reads CASSIAGRADTQYF. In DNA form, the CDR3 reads TGTGCCAGCAGTATAGCGGGACGGGCAGATACGCAGTATTTT.

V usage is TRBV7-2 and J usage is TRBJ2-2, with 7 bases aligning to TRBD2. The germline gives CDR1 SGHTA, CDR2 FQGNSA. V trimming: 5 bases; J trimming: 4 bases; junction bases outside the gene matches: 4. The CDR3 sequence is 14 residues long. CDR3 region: CASSRGVRTGELFF. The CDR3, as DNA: TGTGCCAGCAGCCGGGGGGTGCGCACCGGGGAGCTGTTTTTT.

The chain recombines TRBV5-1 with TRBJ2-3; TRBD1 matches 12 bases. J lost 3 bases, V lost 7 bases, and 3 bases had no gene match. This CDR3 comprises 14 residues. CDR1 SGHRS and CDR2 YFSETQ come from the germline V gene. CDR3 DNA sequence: TGCGCCAGCGCGGGACAGGGGGCTACAGATACGCAGTATTTT. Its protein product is CASAGQGATDTQYF. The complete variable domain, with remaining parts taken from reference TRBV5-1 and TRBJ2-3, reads KAGVTQTPRYLIKTRGQQVTLSCSPISGHRSVSWYQQTPGQGLQFLFEYFSETQRNKGNFPGRFSGRQFSNSRSEMNVSTLELGDSALYLCASAGQGATDTQYFGPGTRLTVL.

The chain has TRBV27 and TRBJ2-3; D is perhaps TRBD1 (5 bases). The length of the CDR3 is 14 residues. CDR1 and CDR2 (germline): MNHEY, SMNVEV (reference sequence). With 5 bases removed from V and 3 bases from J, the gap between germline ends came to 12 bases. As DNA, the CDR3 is TGTGCCAGCAGTCTGGGGCGAGCGACAGATACGCAGTATTTT. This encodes CASSLGRATDTQYF.

CDR3 bases: TGTGCCAGCAGCTTAGCCGGGACAGGTGCCTACGAGCAGTACTTC. Translating it yields CASSLAGTGAYEQYF. V gene TRBV11-3 combines with J gene TRBJ2-7; the match to TRBD1 covers 8 bases. Germline-derived CDR1 and CDR2 are SGHNT and YENEEA. After removal of 1 base from V and 2 bases from J, the junction contained 4 bases not matched to a gene. The CDR3 runs to 15 residues.

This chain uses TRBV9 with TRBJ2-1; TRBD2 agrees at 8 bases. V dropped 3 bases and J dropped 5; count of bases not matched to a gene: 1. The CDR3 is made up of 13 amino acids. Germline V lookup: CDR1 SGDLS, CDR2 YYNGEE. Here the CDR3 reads CASSATSDNEQFF. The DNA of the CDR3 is TGTGCCAGCAGCGCGACTAGCGACAATGAGCAGTTCTTC.

The CDR3 spells CASSPQGVANVLTF. The DNA for the CDR3 is TGTGCCAGCAGCCCCCAAGGGGTGGCCAACGTCCTGACTTTC. The rearrangement joins TRBV7-3 to TRBJ2-6; a possible D gene is TRBD1 (5 bases). V shed 5 bases and J shed 6 bases, with 11 bases lying between them. This CDR3 has 14 residues. Germline assignment: CDR1 SGHTA and CDR2 FQGTGA.

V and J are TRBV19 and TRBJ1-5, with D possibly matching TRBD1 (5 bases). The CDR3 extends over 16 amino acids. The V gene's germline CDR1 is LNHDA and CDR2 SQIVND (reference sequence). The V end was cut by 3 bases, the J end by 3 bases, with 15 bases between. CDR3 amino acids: CASSIVGGGNNQPQHF. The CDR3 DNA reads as TGTGCCAGTAGTATCGTCGGCGGGGGGAACAATCAGCCCCAGCATTTT.

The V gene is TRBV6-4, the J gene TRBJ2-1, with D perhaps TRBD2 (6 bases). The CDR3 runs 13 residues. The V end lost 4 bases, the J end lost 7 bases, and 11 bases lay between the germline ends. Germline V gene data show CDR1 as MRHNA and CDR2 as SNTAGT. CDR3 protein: CASSGEVVNEQFF. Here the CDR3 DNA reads TGTGCCAGCAGTGGGGAGGTGGTAAATGAGCAGTTCTTC.

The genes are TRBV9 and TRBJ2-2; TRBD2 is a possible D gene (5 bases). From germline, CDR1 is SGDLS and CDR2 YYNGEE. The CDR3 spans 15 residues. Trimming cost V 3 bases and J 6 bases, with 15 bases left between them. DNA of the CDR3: TGTGCCAGCAGCGCAGAGGGCCCCATCCCCGGGGAGCTGTTTTTT. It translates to CASSAEGPIPGELFF.

CDR3 DNA: TGTGCCAGCAGCGGGTCGGGGGGTAACTATGGCTACACCTTC. It specifies CASSGSGGNYGYTF. This sequence joins TRBV25-1 and TRBJ1-2, with D possibly matching TRBD1 (5 bases). From germline, CDR1 is MGHDK and CDR2 SYGVNS. The length of the CDR3 is 14 residues. Trimming took 6 bases from V and 1 from J, leaving 12 bases between them.

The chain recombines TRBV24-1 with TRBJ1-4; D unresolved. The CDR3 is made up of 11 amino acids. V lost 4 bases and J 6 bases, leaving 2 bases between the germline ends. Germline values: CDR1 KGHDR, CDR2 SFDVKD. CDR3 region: CATSDYEKLFF. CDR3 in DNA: TGTGCCACCAGTGACTATGAAAAACTGTTTTTT.

In DNA form, the CDR3 reads TGTGCCATCACCCCGGGACTAGCGGGAGACACCGGGGAGCTGTTTTTT. Amino acids: CAITPGLAGDTGELFF. J is TRBJ2-2 and V is TRBV10-3; the match to TRBD2 covers 14 bases. CDR1 is ENHRY, CDR2 SYGVKD, per germline. The J segment lost 3 bases and the V segment lost 7 bases, leaving 4 bases of the junction unmatched. CDR3 length: 16 amino acids.

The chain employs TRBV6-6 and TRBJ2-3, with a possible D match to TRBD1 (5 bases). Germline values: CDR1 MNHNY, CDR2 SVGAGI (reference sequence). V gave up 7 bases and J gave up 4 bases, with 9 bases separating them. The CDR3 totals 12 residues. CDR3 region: CASTRQSDTQYF. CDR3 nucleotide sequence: TGTGCCAGCACCAGACAGTCAGATACGCAGTATTTT.

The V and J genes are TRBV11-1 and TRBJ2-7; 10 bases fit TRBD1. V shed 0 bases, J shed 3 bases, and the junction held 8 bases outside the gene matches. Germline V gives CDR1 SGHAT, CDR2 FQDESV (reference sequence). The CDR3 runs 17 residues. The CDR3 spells CASSLARPGQGNYEQYF. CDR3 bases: TGTGCCAGCAGCTTAGCGAGGCCGGGACAGGGGAACTACGAGCAGTACTTC.

Here the CDR3 reads CASSLIPGLASYEQYF. The CDR3 DNA sequence: TGCGCCAGCAGCCTCATCCCAGGACTAGCGTCCTACGAGCAGTACTTC. The chain employs TRBV4-1 and TRBJ2-7, with 9 bases matching TRBD2. CDR3 length: 16 residues. Unmatched junction bases numbered 8, after V lost 4 bases and J lost 1 base. CDR1 is MGHRA and CDR2 is YSYEKL in the germline V gene.

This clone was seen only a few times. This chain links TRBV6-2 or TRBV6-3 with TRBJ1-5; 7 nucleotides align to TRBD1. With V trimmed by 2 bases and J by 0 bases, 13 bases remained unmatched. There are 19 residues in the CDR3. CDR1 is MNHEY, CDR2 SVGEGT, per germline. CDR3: CASSYPSGSGGDSNQPQHF. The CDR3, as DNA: TGTGCCAGCAGTTACCCCTCTGGGTCAGGGGGTGATAGCAATCAGCCCCAGCATTTT.

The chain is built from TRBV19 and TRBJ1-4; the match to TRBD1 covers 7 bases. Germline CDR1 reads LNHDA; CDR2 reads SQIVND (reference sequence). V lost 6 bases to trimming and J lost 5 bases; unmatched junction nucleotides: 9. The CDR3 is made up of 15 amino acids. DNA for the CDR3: TGTGCCAGTAGCCGGGGGGGGACAGTAAATGAAAAACTGTTTTTT. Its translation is CASSRGGTVNEKLFF.

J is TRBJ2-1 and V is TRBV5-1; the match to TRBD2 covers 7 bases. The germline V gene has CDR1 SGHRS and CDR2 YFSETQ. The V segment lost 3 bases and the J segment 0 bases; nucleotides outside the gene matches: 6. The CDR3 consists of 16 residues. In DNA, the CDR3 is TGCGCCAGCAGCTCCCGGCTAGCGGTCTCCTACAATGAGCAGTTCTTC. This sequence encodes CASSSRLAVSYNEQFF.

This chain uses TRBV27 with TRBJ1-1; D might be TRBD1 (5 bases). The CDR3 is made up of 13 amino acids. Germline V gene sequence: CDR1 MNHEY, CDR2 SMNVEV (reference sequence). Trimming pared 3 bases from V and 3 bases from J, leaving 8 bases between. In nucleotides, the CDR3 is TGTGCCAGCAGTTTTACCAGGGACACTGAAGCTTTCTTT. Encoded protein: CASSFTRDTEAFF.

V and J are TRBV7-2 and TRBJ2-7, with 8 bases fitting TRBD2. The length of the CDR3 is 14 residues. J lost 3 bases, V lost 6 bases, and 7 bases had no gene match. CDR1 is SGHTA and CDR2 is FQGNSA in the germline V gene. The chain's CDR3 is CASSPRTSSYEQYF. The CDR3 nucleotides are TGTGCCAGCAGTCCCAGGACTAGCAGCTACGAGCAGTACTTC.

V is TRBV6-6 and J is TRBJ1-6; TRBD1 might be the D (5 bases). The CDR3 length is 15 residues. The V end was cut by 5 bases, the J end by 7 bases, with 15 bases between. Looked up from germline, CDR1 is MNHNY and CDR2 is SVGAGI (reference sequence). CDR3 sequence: CASSPETVFNSPLHF. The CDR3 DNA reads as TGTGCCAGCAGTCCCGAGACAGTCTTCAATTCACCCCTCCACTTT.

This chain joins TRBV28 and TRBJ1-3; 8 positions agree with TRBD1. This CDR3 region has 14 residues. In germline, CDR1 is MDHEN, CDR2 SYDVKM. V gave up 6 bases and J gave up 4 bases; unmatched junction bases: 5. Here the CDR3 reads CASSSTGVGNTIYF. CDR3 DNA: TGTGCCAGCAGCTCGACAGGGGTGGGAAACACCATATATTTT.